The 16 T cell receptor beta chains in this list originate from one sample, sequenced in a study of T cells after yellow fever vaccination. MiXCR was run by TCRdb on the 5' RACE reads, yielding one entry per CDR3 protein. The sample carries 280,000 or so distinct CDR3 sequences, around 9.3% recorded once. Sequenced here: CD4+ T cells sorted from PBMCs, sampled 5 days after the yellow fever booster vaccination. Receptors originate from a young man who received the YFV17D yellow fever vaccine.

This rearrangement joins TRBV20-1 to TRBJ1-2; weak D call: TRBD1 (5 bases). The CDR3 length is 12 residues. CDR1 and CDR2 from the germline V gene are DFQATT and SNEGSKA (reference sequence). The germline V and J ends were trimmed by 0 bases and 4 bases, with 6 bases remaining between them. The CDR3 coding sequence is TGCAGTGCTAGAGAGGGGACCTATGGCTACACCTTC. As protein: CSAREGTYGYTF.

The V and J genes are TRBV5-1 and TRBJ2-7, with D possibly matching TRBD1 (5 bases). This CDR3 is built from 14 residues. The germline V gene encodes CDR1 SGHRS and CDR2 YFSETQ. V was trimmed by 2 bases and J by 0 bases, leaving 9 bases between them. As DNA, the CDR3 is TGCGCCAGCAGCTTACGACAGTTCTCCTACGAGCAGTACTTC. This sequence encodes CASSLRQFSYEQYF.

The gene calls are TRBV3-1 and TRBJ1-2; D remains ambiguous. Looked up from germline, CDR1 is LGHDT and CDR2 is YNNKEL (reference sequence). V was pared by 1 base and J by 13 bases, with 22 bases between. The CDR3 length is 15 residues. CDR3 sequence reads: CASSQGATVRSSSTF. CDR3 in DNA: TGTGCCAGCAGCCAAGGGGCAACAGTTAGGAGTTCTTCCACCTTC.

This clonotype has more than one count but fewer than ten. The genes are TRBV6-6 and TRBJ2-5, with 10 bases identical to TRBD1. Germline CDR1 reads MNHNY; CDR2 reads SVGAGI (reference sequence). After removal of 6 bases from V and 5 bases from J, the junction contained 12 bases not matched to a gene. The CDR3 covers 16 residues. The CDR3 loop reads CASSEPRTGGGETQYF. As DNA, the CDR3 is TGTGCCAGCAGCGAACCTCGGACAGGGGGGGGTGAGACCCAGTACTTC.

The chain is built from TRBV5-1 and TRBJ2-1; 10 nucleotides line up with TRBD1. Per the germline V gene, CDR1 is SGHRS and CDR2 is YFSETQ. Trimming took 5 bases from V and 6 from J; bases not matched to a gene: 2. This CDR3 spans 13 amino acids. CDR3 sequence: CASSWDRGNEQFF. The DNA for the CDR3 is TGCGCCAGCAGTTGGGACAGGGGCAATGAGCAGTTCTTC.

This clonotype was recorded many times. The chain links TRBV18 to TRBJ2-1; D call uncertain. This CDR3 is built from 17 residues. Germline assignment: CDR1 KGHSH and CDR2 LQKENI. V was trimmed by 0 bases and J by 0 bases, leaving 12 bases between them. The chain's CDR3 is CASSPPMAKSSYNEQFF. In DNA, the CDR3 is TGTGCCAGCTCACCACCGATGGCGAAGAGCTCCTACAATGAGCAGTTCTTC.

The chain combines TRBV14 with TRBJ1-6; D is ambiguous. This CDR3 comprises 14 residues. CDR1 is SGHDN, CDR2 FVKESK, per germline. Deletions cut 1 base from V and 5 bases from J, with 6 bases between. The CDR3 DNA is TGTGCCAGCAGCCAAGGCAGAGATAATTCACCCCTCCACTTT. Encoded protein: CASSQGRDNSPLHF.

Here the CDR3 DNA reads TGTGCCAGCAGTTCAGACAGAACCCAAGAGACCCAGTACTTC. Its translation is CASSSDRTQETQYF. The chain uses TRBV2 and TRBJ2-5; D possibly corresponds to TRBD1 (5 bases). The CDR3 has 14 residues. CDR1 and CDR2 (germline): SNHLY, FYNNEI. V gave up 5 bases and J gave up 1 base, with 11 bases separating them.

This clonotype was seen at least ten times. The rearrangement joins TRBV7-2 to TRBJ1-1; 7 bases fit TRBD1. Unmatched junction bases numbered 1, after V lost 2 bases and J lost 4 bases. The germline V gene has CDR1 SGHTA and CDR2 FQGNSA. The CDR3 covers 13 residues. CDR3 nucleotides: TGTGCCAGCAGCTTACAGGGGGTCACTGAAGCTTTCTTT. Its protein product is CASSLQGVTEAFF.

The chain combines TRBV10-3 with TRBJ2-2, with TRBD2 matching 10 bases. Germline V CDR1 and CDR2: ENHRY, SYGVKD. CDR3 size: 14 residues. V trimming: 8 bases; J trimming: 10 bases; junction bases outside the gene matches: 10. The CDR3 coding sequence is TGTGCCATCGGGACAAGCGGGGGGGCTGAGGAGCTGTTTTTT. Translation: CAIGTSGGAEELFF.

The chain recombines TRBV6-2 or TRBV6-3 with TRBJ1-5, with 7 bases identical to TRBD1. The V gene's germline CDR1 is MNHEY and CDR2 SVGEGT. After removal of 7 bases from V and 11 bases from J, the junction contained 11 bases not matched to a gene. The CDR3 is 13 residues long. CDR3: CASTATGLMAQHF. DNA for the CDR3: TGTGCCAGCACCGCGACAGGGCTAATGGCCCAGCATTTT.

This clonotype has ten or more counts. The rearrangement links TRBV5-1 to TRBJ2-1; 9 bases are shared with TRBD1. The CDR3 covers 16 residues. V lost 4 bases, J lost 9 bases, and 14 bases stayed unmatched. Germline V gives CDR1 SGHRS, CDR2 YFSETQ. The CDR3 loop is CASSPGQGLVGGEQFF. The CDR3 DNA follows: TGCGCCAGCAGCCCGGGACAGGGTTTAGTGGGCGGTGAGCAGTTCTTC. The full variable domain, its missing parts supplied by reference TRBV5-1 and TRBJ2-1, is KAGVTQTPRYLIKTRGQQVTLSCSPISGHRSVSWYQQTPGQGLQFLFEYFSETQRNKGNFPGRFSGRQFSNSRSEMNVSTLELGDSALYLCASSPGQGLVGGEQFFGPGTRLTVL.

This clonotype was counted between two and nine times. This chain connects TRBV20-1 to TRBJ1-1, with no clear D. The CDR3 is 15 residues long. Trimming took off 3 bases at V and 4 bases at J, with 18 bases between the two ends. Germline CDR1 DFQATT, CDR2 SNEGSKA (reference sequence). CDR3 amino acids: CSARGSSSGFTEAFF. Here the CDR3 DNA reads TGCAGTGCTAGGGGATCAAGTTCGGGGTTCACTGAAGCTTTCTTT.

The V gene is TRBV20-1, the J gene TRBJ2-1; D perhaps matches TRBD2 (6 bases). The germline V gene encodes CDR1 DFQATT and CDR2 SNEGSKA (reference sequence). The CDR3 is 11 residues long. The V end was cut by 1 base, the J end by 13 bases, with 11 bases between. CDR3 sequence reads: CSARAGTPQFF. In DNA, the CDR3 is TGCAGTGCTAGAGCCGGGACTCCACAGTTCTTC.

The table lists this clonotype with many counts. DNA for the CDR3: TGCGCCAGCAGCTTGGCGGCAGGGAACACCGGGGAGCTGTTTTTT. Its translation is CASSLAAGNTGELFF. The chain combines TRBV5-1 with TRBJ2-2; D is uncertain. CDR3 length: 15 amino acids. V was trimmed by 0 bases and J by 1 base, leaving 7 bases between them. Germline V gives CDR1 SGHRS, CDR2 YFSETQ.

The chain recombines TRBV24-1 with TRBJ2-5; possibly TRBD2 for D (6 bases). CDR1 and CDR2 (germline): KGHDR, SFDVKD. The germline V and J ends were trimmed by 3 bases and 5 bases, with 18 bases remaining between them. CDR3 length equals 16 residues. DNA for the CDR3: TGTGCCACCAGTGATGCGGACTATCCCCCAGGGGAGACCCAGTACTTC. Its protein product is CATSDADYPPGETQYF.